A selection of T cell receptor beta chains follows, all from one sample in a study of shared clonotypes between healthy human individuals. TCRdb keeps only in-frame clones here, not all; method: immunoSEQ multiplex PCR. This table has 650,000 to 750,000 clones, more than 70% appearing once. The specimen sequenced was memory CD4+ T cells sorted from blood. The receptors derive from a woman in her twenties or thirties in good health. Both conserved end residues are trimmed from each CDR3.

length,V,J,CDR3
10,TRBV28,TRBJ2-7,ASSFTIYEQY
14,TRBV13,TRBJ2-3,ASSPRTGAGTDTQY
13,TRBV5-1,TRBJ2-7,ASKLFQAVSYEQY
10,TRBV4-2,TRBJ1-2,ASSGQGGGYT
11,TRBV27,TRBJ2-7,ASSFVGTYEQY
13,TRBV2,TRBJ2-2,ASSAKTGGGGELF
14,TRBV5-8,TRBJ2-3,ARSSGRGEITDTQY
13,TRBV2,TRBJ2-1,ASRVLAAAYNEQF
14,TRBV30,TRBJ2-7,AWSVLGLHDGYEQY
12,TRBV6-1,TRBJ2-7,ASSRTGLIYEQY
11,TRBV28,TRBJ1-2,ASSSGHRYGYT
16,TRBV10-3,TRBJ2-5,AISDPLEGQGSWETQY
11,TRBV6-1,TRBJ1-5,ASSGTEDQPQH
11,TRBV5-4,TRBJ2-5,ASSFRAEETQY
12,TRBV5-4,TRBJ1-1,ASSAESGITEAF
15,TRBV19,TRBJ2-1,ATTPRGTANGRNEQF
13,TRBV5-5,TRBJ2-1,ASSLDPLGEIEQF
13,TRBV19,TRBJ2-2,ASSPGTSATGELF
12,TRBV2,TRBJ2-1,ASRLAGASNEQF
11,TRBV5-4,TRBJ2-1,ASSLYEANEQF
14,TRBV2,TRBJ2-1,ASSELGGGSYNEQF
11,TRBV29-1,TRBJ2-7,SVTHGGTYEQY
12,TRBV5-4,TRBJ1-2,ASHLTGFGYGYT